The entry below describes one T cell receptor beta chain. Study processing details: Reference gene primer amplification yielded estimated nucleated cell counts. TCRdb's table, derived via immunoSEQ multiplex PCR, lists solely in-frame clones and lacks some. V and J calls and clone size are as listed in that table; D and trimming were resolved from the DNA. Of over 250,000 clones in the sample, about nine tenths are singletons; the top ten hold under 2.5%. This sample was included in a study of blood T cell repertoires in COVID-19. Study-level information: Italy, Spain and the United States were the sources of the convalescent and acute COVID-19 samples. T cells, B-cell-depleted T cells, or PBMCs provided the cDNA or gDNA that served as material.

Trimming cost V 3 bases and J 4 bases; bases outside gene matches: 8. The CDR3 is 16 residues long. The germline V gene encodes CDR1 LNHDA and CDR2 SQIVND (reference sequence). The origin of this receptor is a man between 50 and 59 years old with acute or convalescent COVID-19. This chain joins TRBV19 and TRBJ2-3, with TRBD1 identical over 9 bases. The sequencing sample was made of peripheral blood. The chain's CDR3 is CASSIRGTGFSDTQYF. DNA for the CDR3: TGTGCCAGTAGTATTAGGGGGACAGGGTTTTCAGATACGCAGTATTTT.